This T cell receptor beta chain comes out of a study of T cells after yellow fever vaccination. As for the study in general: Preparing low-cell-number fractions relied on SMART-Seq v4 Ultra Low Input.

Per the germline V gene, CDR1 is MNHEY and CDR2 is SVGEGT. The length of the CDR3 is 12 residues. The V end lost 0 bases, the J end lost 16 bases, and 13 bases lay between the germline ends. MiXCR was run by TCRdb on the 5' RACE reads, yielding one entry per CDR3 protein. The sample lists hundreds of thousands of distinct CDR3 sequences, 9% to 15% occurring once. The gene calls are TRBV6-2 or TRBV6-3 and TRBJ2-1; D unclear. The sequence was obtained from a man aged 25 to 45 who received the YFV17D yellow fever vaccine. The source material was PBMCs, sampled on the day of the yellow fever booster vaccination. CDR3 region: CASSYSYSDRFF. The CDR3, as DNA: TGTGCCAGCAGTTACTCGTACTCAGATCGTTTCTTC.